What follows are 10 T cell receptor beta chains derived from one specimen sequenced in a study of blood T cell repertoires in COVID-19. TCRdb keeps only in-frame clones here, not all; method: immunoSEQ multiplex PCR. This table holds around 470,000 clones, about 88% found once. Sequencing was carried out using peripheral blood. All receptors derive from a man younger than 35 with COVID-19, enrolled during active disease.

In DNA, the CDR3 is TGTGCCAGCAGCCCCCTAACTCCCTTGTTCGCGAACACCGGGGAGCTGTTTTTT. Residues: CASSPLTPLFANTGELFF. This chain links TRBV7-3 with TRBJ2-2; no reliable D call. The CDR3 is 18 amino acids. Trimming pared 5 bases from V and 0 bases from J, leaving 19 bases between. Germline CDR1 is SGHTA and CDR2 is FQGTGA.

The genes are TRBV18 and TRBJ1-2; TRBD1 matches at 9 bases. J lost 7 bases, V lost 2 bases, and 2 bases had no gene match. CDR1 KGHSH and CDR2 LQKENI come from the germline V gene. CDR3 size: 13 residues. As DNA, the CDR3 is TGTGCCAGCTCACCAGTACAGGGGGCTGGCTACACCTTC. Translated: CASSPVQGAGYTF.

The rearrangement uses TRBV29-1 and TRBJ2-3; TRBD2 matches at 10 bases. There are 12 residues in the CDR3. Germline CDR1 and CDR2: SQVTM and ANQGSEA. V shed 8 bases and J 3 bases; nucleotides not matched to a gene: 2. The CDR3 loop is CSKTSGTDTQYF. The CDR3 DNA sequence: TGCAGCAAGACTAGCGGGACAGATACGCAGTATTTT.

The chain employs TRBV7-8 and TRBJ2-3, with TRBD2 matching 7 bases. CDR3 length equals 15 residues. The V and J ends lost 0 bases and 6 bases, in that order; junction bases with no gene match: 6. Looked up from germline, CDR1 is SGHVS and CDR2 is FQNEAQ. CDR3 sequence reads: CASSLARRGGDTQYF. The CDR3 DNA reads TGTGCCAGCAGCTTAGCGCGCCGGGGAGGGGATACGCAGTATTTT.

The table lists this clone with a count of one. This chain joins TRBV30 and TRBJ1-6; TRBD1 aligns across 9 bases. V trimming: 4 bases; J trimming: 6 bases; junction bases outside the gene matches: 1. This CDR3 has 13 residues. CDR1 and CDR2 (germline): GTSNPN, SVGIG (reference sequence). The CDR3: CAWTGQGNSPLHF. The CDR3 region has the DNA TGTGCCTGGACGGGACAGGGTAATTCACCCCTCCACTTT.

This chain links TRBV4-2 with TRBJ1-5; 9 nucleotides match TRBD1. Trimming took 2 bases from V and 2 from J; bases not matched to a gene: 4. CDR3 length: 16 residues. CDR1 and CDR2 from the germline V gene are LGHNA and YNFKEQ. The CDR3 DNA follows: TGTGCCAGCAGCCAACCCGACAGGGGGGGCAATCAGCCCCAGCATTTT. Translated: CASSQPDRGGNQPQHF.

The J gene is TRBJ2-7, the V gene TRBV7-8, with 8 bases aligning to TRBD1. The CDR3 totals 16 residues. V shed 5 bases and J 2 bases; nucleotides not matched to a gene: 11. CDR1 SGHVS and CDR2 FQNEAQ come from the germline V gene. CDR3 coding DNA: TGTGCCAGCAGCCCAACTCTCCGGGACAGGCCCTACGAGCAGTACTTC. Protein: CASSPTLRDRPYEQYF.

The CDR3 sequence: CASGGGTDTQYF. The CDR3 coding sequence is TGTGCCAGTGGCGGGGGAACAGATACGCAGTATTTT. This sequence joins TRBV19 and TRBJ2-3; 7 bases fit TRBD2. V gave up 8 bases and J gave up 3 bases; unmatched junction bases: 2. This CDR3 is 12 amino acids long. Germline V gives CDR1 LNHDA, CDR2 SQIVND (reference sequence).

This chain uses TRBV21-1 with TRBJ2-1; the table's TRBD2 call for D was not verified on the DNA. TRBV21-1 is assigned pseudogene status. There are 18 residues in the CDR3. Here the CDR3 DNA reads TGTGCCAGCAGCATACCACTTATGGTCCAAAGCTCCTACAATGAGCAGTTCTTC. Translating it yields CASSIPLMVQSSYNEQFF.

The rearrangement joins TRBV5-6 to TRBJ1-2; 7 nucleotides match TRBD1. Germline-derived CDR1 and CDR2 are SGHDT and YYEEEE. V lost 4 bases and J lost 5; bases outside the gene matches: 2. The CDR3 has 12 amino acids. The CDR3 sequence: CASSVTGYGYTF. In DNA, the CDR3 is TGTGCCAGCAGCGTGACAGGGTATGGCTACACCTTC.